This is a list of T cell receptor beta chains from one sample in a study of OX40 agonist ivuxolimab in advanced cancers. The data were produced by immunoSEQ multiplex PCR, yet TCRdb's version contains in-frame clones alone and is incomplete. The sample has about 24,000 clones; around 83% are singletons. The sample was CD4+ or CD8+ T cells sorted from blood, taken in a trial of the OX40 agonist ivuxolimab. All receptors derive from an adult with an advanced solid tumor such as melanoma, head and neck, liver or kidney cancer. Each CDR3 is given with its conserved first and last residue. D genes are given only for firm matches. The listing skips clone size in some rows; elsewhere it reads once, few, many or a size class.

clone_size: once
v_call: TRBV4-1
d_call: TRBD1
j_call: TRBJ2-7
cdr3_aa: CASSLRDRAYEQYF
cdr3_nt: TGCGCCAGCAGCCTCCGGGACAGAGCCTACGAGCAGTACTTC

clone_size: .
v_call: TRBV2
d_call: .
j_call: TRBJ2-4
cdr3_aa: CASSEDLGGGRQEAKNIQYF
cdr3_nt: TGTGCCAGCAGTGAAGATCTTGGGGGAGGTCGCCAAGAGGCCAAAAACATTCAGTACTTC

clone_size: .
v_call: TRBV11-3
d_call: .
j_call: TRBJ1-4
cdr3_aa: CASSPRGGDRTNEKLFF
cdr3_nt: TGTGCCAGCAGCCCGCGGGGAGGAGATCGCACTAATGAAAAACTGTTTTTT

clone_size: once
v_call: TRBV18
d_call: .
j_call: TRBJ1-2
cdr3_aa: CASSPEPLANYGYTF
cdr3_nt: TGTGCTAGCTCACCGGAGCCTCTCGCTAACTATGGCTACACCTTC

clone_size: once
v_call: TRBV20-1
d_call: .
j_call: TRBJ2-1
cdr3_aa: CSASTHGEQFF
cdr3_nt: TGCAGTGCTAGCACCCACGGTGAGCAGTTCTTC

clone_size: .
v_call: TRBV6-6
d_call: TRBD1
j_call: TRBJ1-5
cdr3_aa: CASRTGTGAQPQHF
cdr3_nt: TGTGCCAGCAGGACGGGCACAGGGGCTCAGCCCCAGCATTTT

clone_size: .
v_call: TRBV6-1
d_call: .
j_call: TRBJ2-3
cdr3_aa: CASSESGASTDTQYF
cdr3_nt: TGTGCCAGCAGTGAATCCGGGGCTAGCACAGATACGCAGTATTTT

clone_size: .
v_call: TRBV19
d_call: TRBD1
j_call: TRBJ1-2
cdr3_aa: CASSIRDRGSYTF
cdr3_nt: TGTGCCAGTAGTATCCGGGACAGGGGGAGCTACACCTTC

clone_size: .
v_call: TRBV11-2
d_call: TRBD2
j_call: TRBJ2-3
cdr3_aa: CASSLLAGFSADTQYF
cdr3_nt: TGTGCCAGCAGCTTATTAGCGGGATTTAGCGCAGATACGCAGTATTTT

clone_size: .
v_call: TRBV9
d_call: .
j_call: TRBJ2-2
cdr3_aa: CASSVVAPRGELFF
cdr3_nt: TGTGCCAGCAGCGTAGTGGCCCCCCGAGGGGAGCTGTTTTTT

clone_size: .
v_call: TRBV5-1
d_call: .
j_call: TRBJ2-1
cdr3_aa: CASRDPSGGNEQFF
cdr3_nt: TGCGCCAGCAGAGACCCTAGTGGAGGGAATGAGCAGTTCTTC

clone_size: .
v_call: TRBV6-1
d_call: .
j_call: TRBJ1-1
cdr3_aa: CASSEAAGYTEAFF
cdr3_nt: TGTGCCAGCAGTGAAGCTGCGGGGTACACTGAAGCTTTCTTT

clone_size: .
v_call: TRBV7-2
d_call: .
j_call: TRBJ2-6
cdr3_aa: CASSLTGPSGANVLTF
cdr3_nt: TGTGCCAGCAGCTTAACCGGGCCCTCTGGGGCCAACGTCCTGACTTTC

clone_size: .
v_call: TRBV18
d_call: TRBD2
j_call: TRBJ2-1
cdr3_aa: CASSPTSGQDNEQFF
cdr3_nt: TGTGCCAGCTCACCGACTAGCGGGCAAGACAATGAGCAGTTCTTC

clone_size: .
v_call: TRBV11-2
d_call: .
j_call: TRBJ2-7
cdr3_aa: CASSPPGILSSYEQYF
cdr3_nt: TGTGCCAGCAGCCCCCCCGGTATTTTAAGCTCCTACGAGCAGTACTTC

clone_size: .
v_call: TRBV7-7
d_call: .
j_call: TRBJ2-1
cdr3_aa: CASSLGGEDNEQFF
cdr3_nt: TGTGCTAGCAGCTTAGGGGGGGAGGACAATGAGCAGTTCTTC

clone_size: .
v_call: TRBV21-1
d_call: .
j_call: TRBJ2-7
cdr3_aa: CASSNARLGSYEQYF
cdr3_nt: TGTGCCAGCAGCAACGCACGCCTCGGGTCCTACGAGCAGTACTTC

clone_size: few
v_call: TRBV6-5
d_call: TRBD2
j_call: TRBJ2-7
cdr3_aa: CASRITAGGSYEQYF
cdr3_nt: TGTGCCAGCAGAATAACTGCGGGGGGTTCCTACGAGCAGTACTTC

clone_size: .
v_call: TRBV19
d_call: .
j_call: TRBJ2-7
cdr3_aa: CASSTLGAYEQYF
cdr3_nt: TGTGCCAGTAGTACGCTGGGGGCCTACGAGCAGTACTTC

clone_size: .
v_call: TRBV14
d_call: TRBD2
j_call: TRBJ2-7
cdr3_aa: CASSLSGRYEQYF
cdr3_nt: TGTGCCAGCAGCCTTAGCGGGAGGTACGAGCAGTACTTC

clone_size: few
v_call: TRBV12-5
d_call: .
j_call: TRBJ1-1
cdr3_aa: CASAPRGGGTEAFF
cdr3_nt: TGTGCTAGTGCCCCCCGGGGAGGGGGCACTGAAGCTTTCTTT

clone_size: .
v_call: TRBV11-2
d_call: .
j_call: TRBJ2-3
cdr3_aa: CASSLGRGTDTQYF
cdr3_nt: TGTGCCAGCAGCCTCGGACGTGGCACAGATACGCAGTATTTT

clone_size: .
v_call: TRBV11-1
d_call: .
j_call: TRBJ1-2
cdr3_aa: CASSLTRDGYGYTF
cdr3_nt: TGTGCCAGCAGCTTAACCAGGGACGGATATGGCTACACCTTC

clone_size: .
v_call: TRBV7-6
d_call: .
j_call: TRBJ2-3
cdr3_aa: CASSQIRGAHTDTQYF
cdr3_nt: TGTGCCAGCAGCCAAATACGCGGGGCTCACACAGATACGCAGTATTTT

clone_size: .
v_call: TRBV10-3
d_call: TRBD1
j_call: TRBJ2-3
cdr3_aa: CAISSGQGRSTDTQYF
cdr3_nt: TGTGCCATCAGTAGTGGACAGGGAAGGAGCACAGATACGCAGTATTTT

clone_size: .
v_call: TRBV4-3
d_call: .
j_call: TRBJ1-6
cdr3_aa: CASSQGSVVSRDSPLHF
cdr3_nt: TGCGCCAGCAGCCAAGGGTCAGTTGTCAGCAGGGATTCACCCCTCCACTTT

clone_size: once
v_call: TRBV14
d_call: .
j_call: TRBJ2-5
cdr3_aa: CASSRDWDGEQYF
cdr3_nt: TGTGCCAGCAGCCGGGACTGGGACGGGGAGCAGTACTTC

clone_size: .
v_call: TRBV19
d_call: .
j_call: TRBJ1-5
cdr3_aa: CASSTLIPSQPQHF
cdr3_nt: TGTGCCAGTAGTACCCTGATCCCCAGTCAGCCCCAGCATTTT

clone_size: .
v_call: TRBV5-4
d_call: TRBD2
j_call: TRBJ2-7
cdr3_aa: CASSPTSGRADEQYF
cdr3_nt: TGTGCCAGCAGCCCTACTAGCGGGAGGGCCGACGAGCAGTACTTC

clone_size: few
v_call: TRBV19
d_call: .
j_call: TRBJ2-7
cdr3_aa: CASSLDASYEQYF
cdr3_nt: TGTGCCAGTAGTCTGGACGCCTCCTACGAGCAGTACTTC

clone_size: .
v_call: TRBV5-4
d_call: .
j_call: TRBJ2-3
cdr3_aa: CASSLESSITDTQYF
cdr3_nt: TGTGCCAGCAGCTTGGAGTCCAGTATCACAGATACGCAGTATTTT

clone_size: .
v_call: TRBV27
d_call: TRBD1
j_call: TRBJ1-2
cdr3_aa: CASRGDRVGGYTF
cdr3_nt: TGTGCCAGCAGGGGGGACAGGGTGGGAGGCTACACCTTC

clone_size: .
v_call: TRBV5-4
d_call: TRBD1
j_call: TRBJ2-3
cdr3_aa: CASMPQGVVADTQYF
cdr3_nt: TGTGCCAGCATGCCTCAGGGGGTCGTGGCGGATACGCAGTATTTT

clone_size: .
v_call: TRBV9
d_call: TRBD1
j_call: TRBJ2-1
cdr3_aa: CASSRQGNNEQFF
cdr3_nt: TGTGCCAGCAGCCGACAGGGGAACAATGAGCAGTTCTTC

clone_size: .
v_call: TRBV19
d_call: .
j_call: TRBJ1-5
cdr3_aa: CASSMDSDGSNQPQHF
cdr3_nt: TGTGCCAGTAGTATGGACAGCGACGGGAGCAATCAGCCCCAGCATTTT

clone_size: .
v_call: TRBV2
d_call: .
j_call: TRBJ1-2
cdr3_aa: CASRRETNYGYTF
cdr3_nt: TGTGCCAGCAGACGGGAGACTAACTATGGCTACACCTTC

clone_size: .
v_call: TRBV5-1
d_call: TRBD2
j_call: TRBJ2-2
cdr3_aa: CASSFETSIGELFF
cdr3_nt: TGCGCCAGCAGCTTCGAGACTAGCATCGGGGAGCTGTTTTTT

clone_size: .
v_call: TRBV5-4
d_call: TRBD2
j_call: TRBJ2-2
cdr3_aa: CASSSPPSGGAVGELFF
cdr3_nt: TGTGCCAGCAGCTCGCCGCCTAGCGGGGGGGCCGTCGGGGAGCTGTTTTTT

clone_size: .
v_call: TRBV5-4
d_call: TRBD1
j_call: TRBJ2-7
cdr3_aa: CASRRGTGGFSLSYEQYF
cdr3_nt: TGTGCCAGCAGAAGAGGGACAGGGGGCTTTTCATTATCCTACGAGCAGTACTTC

clone_size: .
v_call: TRBV7-2
d_call: TRBD2
j_call: TRBJ2-5
cdr3_aa: CASSLAGGETQYF
cdr3_nt: TGTGCCAGCAGCCTAGCGGGGGGGGAGACCCAGTACTTC

clone_size: .
v_call: TRBV7-2
d_call: .
j_call: TRBJ2-1
cdr3_aa: CASSPWAGEQFF
cdr3_nt: TGTGCCAGCAGCCCCTGGGCTGGTGAGCAGTTCTTC

clone_size: .
v_call: TRBV2
d_call: .
j_call: TRBJ1-2
cdr3_aa: CASSEASSNSYGYTF
cdr3_nt: TGTGCCAGCAGTGAAGCCAGCTCGAATAGCTATGGCTACACCTTC

clone_size: .
v_call: TRBV11-3
d_call: TRBD1
j_call: TRBJ2-1
cdr3_aa: CASSSRQGSYEQFF
cdr3_nt: TGTGCCAGCAGCTCCCGACAGGGTAGCTATGAGCAGTTCTTC

clone_size: once
v_call: TRBV5-4
d_call: .
j_call: TRBJ2-3
cdr3_aa: CASSSTDTQYF
cdr3_nt: TGTGCCAGCAGCTCCACAGATACGCAGTATTTT

clone_size: .
v_call: TRBV25-1
d_call: TRBD1
j_call: TRBJ1-2
cdr3_aa: CASSRPGQGAIGYTF
cdr3_nt: TGTGCCAGCAGTCGCCCGGGACAGGGGGCGATCGGCTACACCTTC

clone_size: once
v_call: TRBV4-3
d_call: TRBD1
j_call: TRBJ2-4
cdr3_aa: CASSHSGQGGDLWGNIQYF
cdr3_nt: TGCGCCAGCAGCCACTCTGGACAGGGTGGCGATCTTTGGGGAAACATTCAGTACTTC

clone_size: .
v_call: TRBV18
d_call: TRBD1
j_call: TRBJ2-2
cdr3_aa: CASSPRTGDGGELFF
cdr3_nt: TGTGCCAGCTCACCCAGGACAGGGGATGGCGGGGAGCTGTTTTTT

clone_size: .
v_call: TRBV30
d_call: .
j_call: TRBJ2-7
cdr3_aa: CAWGRIYEQYF
cdr3_nt: TGTGCCTGGGGAAGGATCTACGAGCAGTACTTC